This is a list of T cell receptor beta chains from one sample in a study of radiotherapy plus CTLA-4 blockade in lung cancer. Clones were sequenced by immunoSEQ multiplex PCR, and TCRdb holds only the in-frame ones, with some missing. The table lists approximately 44,000 clones, roughly three quarters of them singletons. Specimen: peripheral blood, collected from a patient treated with radiotherapy plus ipilimumab. The receptors were sampled from a human donor with non-small cell lung cancer who had stable disease on radiotherapy plus ipilimumab. The CDR3 runs from the conserved cysteine through the conserved F or W.

V	CDR3
TRBV5-4	CASSLDRVSGTEAFF
TRBV18	CASSLEGLGGYTF
TRBV5-5	CASSLWGGGYGYTF
TRBV4-3	CASSQEARRGRGFANNEQFF
TRBV5-4	CASSHDRENQPQHF
TRBV27	CASSSFGLAGPPGELFF
TRBV28	CASRAGREVTYGYTF
TRBV10-3	CAIRATVLNTEAFF
TRBV27	CASSFRENTEAFF
TRBV27	CASSLDPNYGYTF
TRBV14	CASSLQMDTEAFF
TRBV6-5	CASTTTGVSYNEQFF
TRBV5-1	CASSLDNSNTEAFF
TRBV9	CASSVSRQGAYGYTF
TRBV6-1	CASKVSGNQPQHF
TRBV6-5	CASSKDRPDRAFF
TRBV10-1	CASAEQQAGNTIYF
TRBV4-3	CASSQIRGGSYNEQFF
TRBV6-4	CASSAPGQGKAEQFF
TRBV5-1	CASSLSGGQPQHF
TRBV19	CASSVGARQPQHF
TRBV6-5	CASGQWDYYGYTF
TRBV5-6	CASSPVGRGNEKLFF
TRBV9	CASSVAGTGAFIGGYTF
TRBV20-1	CSASPNGGYTF
TRBV7-2	CASSLALAAYNEQFF
TRBV5-6	CASSRGQGYSPLHF
TRBV2	CASSEALETEKGSYNSPLHF
TRBV5-1	CASSLSQGGRQYF
TRBV15	CATSRELSGLNTIYF
TRBV2	CASKRGGNSPLHF
TRBV11-2	CASSYPLAGGDQETQYF
TRBV6-1	CASSRGLAGSHEQYF
TRBV5-6	CASSPSAGTYGYTF
TRBV25-1	CASSVSGTGLNTEAFF